This T cell receptor beta chain was recovered during a study of CD8 T cells in Susac syndrome. This CDR3 is built from 13 residues. Trimming shortened V by 4 bases and J by 1 base, and 7 bases separated the two germline ends. The V gene's germline CDR1 is SQVTM and CDR2 ANQGSEA. Negative isolation was applied to CD8+ and CD4+ T cells, and FACS enrichment was applied to TEMRA cells. Random-hexamer reverse transcription was applied to about 0.5 to 1 ug RNA. immunoSEQ multiplex PCR amplified TCR beta CDR3 across 54 Vbeta, 13 Jbeta. TCRdb re-called the immunoSEQ multiplex PCR reads with MiXCR, one entry per CDR3 protein. Of about 66,000 distinct CDR3 sequences listed, over 85% are singletons.

The chain links TRBV29-1 to TRBJ2-2; D gene ambiguous. This receptor was taken from a human donor with multiple sclerosis. The sequenced sample was CD8+ T cells from PBMCs. CDR3 in DNA: TGCAGCGTTGTATTGCTGAACACCGGGGAGCTGTTTTTT. Its protein is CSVVLLNTGELFF.